Listed below are T cell receptor beta chains from one sample, sequenced in a study of shared clonotypes between healthy human individuals. The data were produced by immunoSEQ multiplex PCR, yet TCRdb's version contains in-frame clones alone and is incomplete. The repertoire holds a few million clones, with more than 90% as singletons. The sample consisted of naive CD4+ T cells sorted from blood. The source is a man aged 18 to 35 in good health. The CDR3 runs from the conserved cysteine through the conserved F or W. A D gene is named only where the DNA matches it firmly.

v_gene | len | d_gene | CDR3aa
TRBV7-3 | 14 | . | CASSLGRENTEAFF
TRBV6-1 | 15 | . | CASSEPGTYKETQYF
TRBV30 | 13 | . | CAWKDSRVTEAFF
TRBV19 | 13 | . | CASSIVQAYGYTF
TRBV6-1 | 19 | TRBD2 | CASSEALPVLAGLSYEQYF
TRBV28 | 15 | . | CASSPRVWTNEKLFF
TRBV7-9 | 15 | . | CASSTGDHPSEKLFF
TRBV19 | 16 | TRBD2 | CASSTVAGGNTGELFF
TRBV7-2 | 13 | . | CASSLAYSYEQYF
TRBV4-2 | 12 | . | CASSPSANEQFF
TRBV4-1 | 15 | TRBD1 | CASSHDRGPNEKLFF
TRBV6-1 | 16 | . | CASREAPHGIPGELFF
TRBV5-1 | 15 | . | CASRATLVGTETQYF
TRBV30 | 17 | TRBD2 | CAWSVRGLAGGQETQYF
TRBV30 | 12 | . | CAWSVQGLEQYF
TRBV6-5 | 15 | . | CASSYDRQRPDTQYF
TRBV6-6 | 11 | . | CASGGNNEQFF